Listed here is a single TCR beta chain. This CDR3 has 15 residues. Germline CDR1 is PRHDT and CDR2 is FYEKMQ (reference sequence). J was trimmed by 7 bases and V by 5 bases; bases with no gene match: 9. The data stem from a study of blood T cell repertoires in COVID-19. Generated by immunoSEQ multiplex PCR, the TCRdb table keeps only in-frame clones and is missing some. The table records about 210,000 clones, about nine tenths of them present only once. The V and J genes are TRBV13 and TRBJ2-7, with 12 nucleotides matching TRBD2. The clonotype originates from a man aged 25 to 40 in a cohort exposed to, infected with or recovered from COVID-19 (not recorded which). Sequencing was done on a sample of PBMCs or T cells enriched from blood (not recorded which). Here the CDR3 reads CASSPLAGGPGEQYF. DNA of the CDR3: TGTGCCAGCAGCCCCCTAGCGGGAGGGCCGGGTGAGCAGTACTTC. Variable domain in full (rest from reference TRBV13 and TRBJ2-7): AAGVIQSPRHLIKEKRETATLKCYPIPRHDTVYWYQQGPGQDPQFLISFYEKMQSDKGSIPDRFSAQQFSDYHSELNMSSLELGDSALYFCASSPLAGGPGEQYFGPGTRLTVT.